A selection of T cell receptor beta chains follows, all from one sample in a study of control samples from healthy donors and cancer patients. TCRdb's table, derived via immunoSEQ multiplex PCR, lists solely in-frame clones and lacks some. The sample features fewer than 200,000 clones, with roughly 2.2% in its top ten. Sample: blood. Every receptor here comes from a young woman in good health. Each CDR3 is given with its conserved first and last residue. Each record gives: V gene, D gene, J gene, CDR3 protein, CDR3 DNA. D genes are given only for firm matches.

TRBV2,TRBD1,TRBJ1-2,CASSGQGGNYGYTF,TGTGCCAGCAGTGGACAGGGGGGAAACTATGGCTACACCTTC
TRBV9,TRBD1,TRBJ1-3,CASSAEPGQYSGNTIYF,TGTGCCAGCAGCGCCGAACCGGGACAGTACTCTGGAAACACCATATATTTT
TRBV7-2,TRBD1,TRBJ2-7,CASSFRDRDTYEQYF,TGTGCCAGCAGCTTCCGGGACAGAGATACCTACGAGCAGTACTTC
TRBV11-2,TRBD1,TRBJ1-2,CASSWDKQGVGLYGYTF,TGTGCCAGCAGCTGGGACAAACAGGGGGTCGGTCTCTATGGCTACACCTTC
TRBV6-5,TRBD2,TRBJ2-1,CASSYLAGGFYNEQFF,TGTGCCAGCAGTTACTTGGCGGGGGGCTTTTACAATGAGCAGTTCTTC
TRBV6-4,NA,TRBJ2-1,CASSAPSLGRQFF,TGTGCCAGCAGTGCCCCCTCACTAGGGAGGCAGTTCTTC
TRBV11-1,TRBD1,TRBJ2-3,CASSLDRGPTFTQYF,TGTGCCAGCAGTCTGGACAGGGGGCCAACCTTTACGCAGTATTTT
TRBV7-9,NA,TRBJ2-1,CASRMGSGAYNEQFF,TGTGCCAGCAGGATGGGGTCAGGGGCCTACAATGAGCAGTTCTTC
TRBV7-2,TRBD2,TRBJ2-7,CASRPNYGGDEQYF,TGTGCCAGCAGGCCAAATTATGGGGGGGACGAGCAGTACTTC
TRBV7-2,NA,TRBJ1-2,CASSAIWGLLAYGYTF,TGTGCCAGCAGCGCCATTTGGGGGCTGTTGGCCTATGGCTACACCTTC
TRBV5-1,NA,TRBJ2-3,CASSNQGGKDTQYF,TGCGCCAGCAGCAATCAGGGGGGGAAAGATACGCAGTATTTT
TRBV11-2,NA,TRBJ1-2,CASSLPTLGLGGYTF,TGTGCCAGCAGCTTACCGACCTTAGGATTGGGTGGCTACACCTTC
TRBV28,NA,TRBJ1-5,CASNPRGLFDQPQHF,TGTGCCAGCAACCCACGGGGACTATTCGATCAGCCCCAGCATTTT
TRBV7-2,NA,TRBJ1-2,CASRSPGGGVYGYTF,TGTGCCAGCAGGTCCCCCGGCGGAGGGGTTTATGGCTACACCTTC
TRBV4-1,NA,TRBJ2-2,CASSQDRASGELFF,TGCGCCAGCAGCCAAGACAGGGCTTCCGGGGAGCTGTTTTTT
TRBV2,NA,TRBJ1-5,CASTGDSNQPQHF,TGTGCCAGCACTGGTGATAGCAATCAGCCCCAGCATTTT
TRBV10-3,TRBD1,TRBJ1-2,CAISPRDRGYGYTF,TGTGCCATCAGTCCCCGGGACAGGGGTTATGGCTACACCTTC
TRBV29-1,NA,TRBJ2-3,CSVEGLRITDTQYF,TGCAGCGTTGAAGGGTTAAGGATCACAGATACGCAGTATTTT
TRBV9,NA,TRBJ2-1,CASSGGGSYNEQFF,TGTGCCAGCAGTGGGGGTGGCTCCTACAATGAGCAGTTCTTC
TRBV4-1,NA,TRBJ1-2,CASSQDSGRLPYGYTF,TGCGCCAGCAGCCAAGATTCCGGGAGACTTCCCTATGGCTACACCTTC
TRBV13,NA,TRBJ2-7,CASSLGYNYEQYF,TGTGCCAGCAGCTTAGGCTACAACTACGAGCAGTACTTC
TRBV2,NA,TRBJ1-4,CASSDRINEKLFF,TGTGCCAGCAGTGATCGAATTAATGAAAAACTGTTTTTT
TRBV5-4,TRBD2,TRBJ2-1,CASSSGTSDYNEQFF,TGTGCCAGCAGCTCCGGGACTAGCGACTACAATGAGCAGTTCTTC
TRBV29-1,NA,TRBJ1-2,CSVEDPVGGAAYGYTF,TGCAGCGTTGAAGATCCCGTAGGGGGGGCTGCCTATGGCTACACCTTC
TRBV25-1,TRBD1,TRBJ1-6,CASSDRTGRSPLHF,TGTGCCAGCAGTGACCGGACAGGCCGTTCACCCCTCCACTTT
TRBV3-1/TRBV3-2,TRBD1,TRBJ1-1,CASSHGTGGTEAFF,TGTGCCAGCAGCCACGGGACAGGGGGAACTGAAGCTTTCTTT
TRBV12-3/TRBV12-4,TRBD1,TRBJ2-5,CASRAGQGSTQYF,TGTGCCAGCAGGGCTGGACAGGGGTCGACCCAGTACTTC
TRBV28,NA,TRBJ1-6,CASSFRGTYNSPLHF,TGTGCCAGCAGTTTCAGGGGAACCTATAATTCACCCCTCCACTTT
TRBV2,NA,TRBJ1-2,CASSIGGGGYTF,TGTGCCAGCAGCATCGGGGGCGGGGGCTACACCTTC
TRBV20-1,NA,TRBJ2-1,CSASEQYNEQFF,TGCAGTGCTAGTGAACAGTACAATGAGCAGTTCTTC
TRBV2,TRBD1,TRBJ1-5,CASQNFDRGVWNQPQHF,TGTGCCAGCCAAAACTTCGACAGGGGAGTTTGGAATCAGCCCCAGCATTTT
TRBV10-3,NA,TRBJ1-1,CAISRLGSTSNTEAFF,TGTGCCATCTCCAGGCTCGGTTCAACGTCGAACACTGAAGCTTTCTTT
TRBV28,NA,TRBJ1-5,CAVSGYGDNQPQHF,TGTGCCGTATCGGGTTATGGAGACAATCAGCCCCAGCATTTT
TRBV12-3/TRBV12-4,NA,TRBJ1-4,CASSPRWGSMFF,TGTGCCAGCAGCCCACGGTGGGGTTCCATGTTTTTT
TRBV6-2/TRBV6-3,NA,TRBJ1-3,CASSGLGSGNTIYF,TGTGCCAGCAGTGGACTGGGCTCTGGAAACACCATATATTTT
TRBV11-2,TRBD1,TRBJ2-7,CASSRQGTYEQYF,TGTGCCAGCAGCCGACAGGGAACCTACGAGCAGTACTTC
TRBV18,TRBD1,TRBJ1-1,CASSPTDRGRYSEAFF,TGTGCCAGCTCACCTACTGACAGGGGGCGGTATAGTGAAGCTTTCTTT